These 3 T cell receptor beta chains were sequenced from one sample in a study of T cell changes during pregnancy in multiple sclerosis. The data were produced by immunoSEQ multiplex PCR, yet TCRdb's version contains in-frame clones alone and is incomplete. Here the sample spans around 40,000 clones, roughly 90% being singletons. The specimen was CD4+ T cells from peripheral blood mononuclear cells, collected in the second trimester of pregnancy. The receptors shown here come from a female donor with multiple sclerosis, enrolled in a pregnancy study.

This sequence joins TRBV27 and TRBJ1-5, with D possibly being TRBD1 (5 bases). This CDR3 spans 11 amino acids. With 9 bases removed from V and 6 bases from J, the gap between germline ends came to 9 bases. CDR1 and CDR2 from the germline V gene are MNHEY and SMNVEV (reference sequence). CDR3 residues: CASGGFQPQHF. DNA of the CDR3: TGTGCCAGTGGGGGGTTTCAGCCCCAGCATTTT.

The CDR3 is CSVRQGGEQYF. The DNA of the CDR3 is TGCAGCGTTCGGCAGGGAGGCGAGCAGTACTTC. V is TRBV29-1 and J is TRBJ2-7, with a tentative D call TRBD2 (6 bases). V lost 5 bases to trimming and J lost 6 bases, with 11 bases between them. This CDR3 spans 11 amino acids. Germline loops: CDR1 SQVTM, CDR2 ANQGSEA.

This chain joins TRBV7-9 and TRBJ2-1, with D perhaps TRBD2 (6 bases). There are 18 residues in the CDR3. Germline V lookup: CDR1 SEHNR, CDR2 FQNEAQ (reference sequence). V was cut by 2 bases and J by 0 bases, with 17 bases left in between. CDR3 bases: TGTGCCAGCAGCTTAAAAAAGGACTACCTGAGCTCCTACAATGAGCAGTTCTTC. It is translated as CASSLKKDYLSSYNEQFF.